The clone carrying this T cell receptor beta chain was counted a few times. The entry originates in a study of patients and donors after allogeneic stem cell transplantation. Germline V CDR1 and CDR2: SGHVS, FNYEAQ. Trimming removed 5 bases from V and 6 bases from J, with 21 bases in between. The CDR3 runs to 16 residues. TCRdb independently ran MiXCR on the RT-PCR reads; one entry per CDR3 protein. The sample records 1,500 to 2,000 distinct CDR3 sequences, roughly 7.9% being singletons. The sequenced sample was blood, either unsorted or a sorted T cell fraction (not recorded which). The TCR was taken from a human donor who was either an allogeneic HSCT recipient or a stem cell or donor lymphocyte infusion donor (not recorded which). It is not recorded whose cells these are; they may come from a transplant donor. This rearrangement joins TRBV7-6 to TRBJ2-3; D is ambiguous. CDR3 nucleotide sequence: TGTGCCAGCAGCCCAGCTAGTGGGATTAGTCGGGATACGCAGTATTTT. Translated: CASSPASGISRDTQYF.